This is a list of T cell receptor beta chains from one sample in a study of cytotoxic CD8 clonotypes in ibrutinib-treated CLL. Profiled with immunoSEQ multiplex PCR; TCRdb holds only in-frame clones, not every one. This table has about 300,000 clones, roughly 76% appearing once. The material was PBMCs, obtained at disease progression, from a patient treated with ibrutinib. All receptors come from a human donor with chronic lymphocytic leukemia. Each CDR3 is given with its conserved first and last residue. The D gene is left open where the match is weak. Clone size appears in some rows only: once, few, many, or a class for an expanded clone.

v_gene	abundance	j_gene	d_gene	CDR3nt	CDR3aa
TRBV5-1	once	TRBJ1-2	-	TGCGCCAGCAGCCCCCAACAGGGAAACTATGGCTACACCTTC	CASSPQQGNYGYTF
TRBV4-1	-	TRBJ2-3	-	TGCGCCAGCAGCCAAGACCCCCTAGGTAGTAGCACAGATACGCAGTATTTT	CASSQDPLGSSTDTQYF
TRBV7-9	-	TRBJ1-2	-	TGTGCCAGCAGCAGGGGGGGCTCTAACTATGGCTACACCTTC	CASSRGGSNYGYTF
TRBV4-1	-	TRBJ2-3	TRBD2	TGCGCCAGCAGGACTAGCGGGGGGGCAGATACGCAGTATTTT	CASRTSGGADTQYF
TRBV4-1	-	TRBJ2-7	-	TGCGCCAGCAGCCCAAGGACTGTCTCCTACGAGCAGTACTTC	CASSPRTVSYEQYF
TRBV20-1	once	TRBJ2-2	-	TGCAGTGCTCGGGGTGGGGAGCTGTTTTTT	CSARGGELFF
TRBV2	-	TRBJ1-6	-	TGTGCCAGCAGTGACAGGGGCAGTTATAATTCACCCCTCCACTTT	CASSDRGSYNSPLHF
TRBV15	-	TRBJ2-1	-	TGTGCCACCAGCAGAGTGAGGGCAGTTAAGTTCTTC	CATSRVRAVKFF
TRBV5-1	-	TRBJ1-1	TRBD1	TGCGCCAGCAGCCTGGACAGGGGCCTACCTGAAGCTTTCTTT	CASSLDRGLPEAFF
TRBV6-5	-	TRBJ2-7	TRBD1	TGTGCCAGCAGAGGGGGACAGGGGGCTTCCGAGCAGTACTTC	CASRGGQGASEQYF
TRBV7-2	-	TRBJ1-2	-	TGTGCCAGCAGCCTGAGGGGAGACTATGGCTACACCTTC	CASSLRGDYGYTF
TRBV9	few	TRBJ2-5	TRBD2	TGTGCCAGCAGCGTATCTAGCGGGCAGACCCAGTACTTC	CASSVSSGQTQYF
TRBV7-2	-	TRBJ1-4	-	TGTGCCAGCAGCTTAGACAGGGCCACAACTAATGAAAAACTGTTTTTT	CASSLDRATTNEKLFF
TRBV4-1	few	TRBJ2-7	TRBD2	TGCGCCAGCAGCCAGGAACCTCGGGGGGGCTCAGCCGAGCAGTACTTC	CASSQEPRGGSAEQYF
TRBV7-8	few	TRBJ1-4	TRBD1	TGTGCCAGCAGCGGTGGGACAGGCCTTAAATCGGTAAAACTGTTTTTT	CASSGGTGLKSVKLFF
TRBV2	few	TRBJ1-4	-	TGTGCCAGCAGTGAAGATACAGGAAGAGGCGAAAAACTGTTTTTT	CASSEDTGRGEKLFF
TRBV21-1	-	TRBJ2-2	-	TGTGCCAGCAGTCCAAAAAGACGTCTAGCGGGTCCAACCACCGGGGAGCTGTTTTTT	CASSPKRRLAGPTTGELFF
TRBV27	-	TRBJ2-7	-	TGTGCCAGCAGTCCCGACAGGCTCGAGCAGTACTTC	CASSPDRLEQYF
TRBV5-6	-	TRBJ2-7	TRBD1	TGTGCCAGCAGCTCCCTACCGACAGGGGGACTCTACGAGCAGTACTTC	CASSSLPTGGLYEQYF
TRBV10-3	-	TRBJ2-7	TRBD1	TGTGCCATCAGCTCCGGGACAGGGGGCTACGAGCAGTACTTC	CAISSGTGGYEQYF
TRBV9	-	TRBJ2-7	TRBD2	TGTGCCAGCAGCGGAACAGCGGGAGGGCCCGTCGAGCAGTACTTC	CASSGTAGGPVEQYF
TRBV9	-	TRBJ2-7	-	TGTGCCAGCAGCGTAGCTCCAGTCGGTGGCAGGGGAACATACGAGCAGTACTTC	CASSVAPVGGRGTYEQYF
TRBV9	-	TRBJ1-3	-	TGTGCCAGCAGCGGTGGACAGTTTTCCTCTGGAAACACCATATATTTT	CASSGGQFSSGNTIYF
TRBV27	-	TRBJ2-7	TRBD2	TGTGCCAGCTCCGGGACTAGCAACTCCTACGAGCAGTACTTC	CASSGTSNSYEQYF
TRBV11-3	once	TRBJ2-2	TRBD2	TGTGCCAGCAGCCCCGGACTAGTAACCGGGGAGCTGTTTTTT	CASSPGLVTGELFF
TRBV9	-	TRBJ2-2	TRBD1	TGTGCCAGCAGCGCTACAGGGGGTCACACCGGGGAGCTGTTTTTT	CASSATGGHTGELFF
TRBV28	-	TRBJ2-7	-	TGTGCCAGCAGTTTCCCCGCTAGATTCTACGAGCAGTACTTC	CASSFPARFYEQYF
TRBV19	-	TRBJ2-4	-	TGTGCCAGTAGGGCGGCGAGGGACATTCAGTACTTC	CASRAARDIQYF
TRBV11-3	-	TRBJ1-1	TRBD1	TGTGCCAGCAGCTCACCGGGACAGGGGGCTACTGAAGCTTTCTTT	CASSSPGQGATEAFF